Listed below are T cell receptor beta chains from one sample, sequenced in a study of blood T cell repertoires in COVID-19. Produced via immunoSEQ multiplex PCR; TCRdb's table is partial and in-frame only. The sample lists about 240,000 clones, approximately 88% occurring once. Sample: PBMCs or T cells enriched from blood (not recorded which). The source of these receptors is a woman in her 30s with acute COVID-19. Both conserved end residues are part of each CDR3. Each record gives: CDR3 protein, CDR3 DNA, V gene, D gene, J gene, clone size. D genes are given only for firm matches. Expanded clones get a size class; other rows say once, few or many, or leave the size out.

CASRLTLRGRVNTEAFF | TGTGCCAGCAGACTAACCCTCAGGGGGCGGGTGAACACTGAAGCTTTCTTT | TRBV11-2 | TRBD1 | TRBJ1-1 | -
CASSPDSPNEKLFF | TGTGCCAGCAGCCCAGACAGTCCTAATGAAAAACTGTTTTTT | TRBV21-1 | - | TRBJ1-4 | -
CASIQGTEAFF | TGTGCCAGCATCCAGGGGACTGAAGCTTTCTTT | TRBV12-3/TRBV12-4 | - | TRBJ1-1 | -
CASSQDHQGTTEAFF | TGCGCCAGCAGCCAAGACCATCAGGGTACCACTGAAGCTTTCTTT | TRBV4-1 | - | TRBJ1-1 | -
CASSPAGTSGGAGTGELFF | TGCGCCAGCAGCCCCGCCGGGACTAGCGGGGGGGCAGGCACCGGGGAGCTGTTTTTT | TRBV5-1 | TRBD2 | TRBJ2-2 | -
CASSPGDTEAFF | TGTGCCAGTAGCCCAGGGGACACTGAAGCTTTCTTT | TRBV19 | - | TRBJ1-1 | -
CASSGGQGVEKLFF | TGCGCCAGCAGCGGGGGACAGGGGGTCGAAAAACTGTTTTTT | TRBV5-1 | TRBD1 | TRBJ1-4 | -
CASSEGPGGYEQYF | TGCGCCAGCAGTGAGGGGCCAGGGGGCTACGAGCAGTACTTC | TRBV10-1 | TRBD1 | TRBJ2-7 | -
CASSTSGGTDTQYF | TGCGCCAGCAGCACTAGCGGGGGCACAGATACGCAGTATTTT | TRBV5-1 | TRBD2 | TRBJ2-3 | once
CATSDFGGQGVVGNQPQHF | TGTGCCACCAGTGATTTCGGGGGACAGGGAGTAGTAGGCAATCAGCCCCAGCATTTT | TRBV24-1 | TRBD1 | TRBJ1-5 | -
CASRLTGLGTGELFF | TGTGCCAGCAGGCTTACAGGGTTGGGCACCGGGGAGCTGTTTTTT | TRBV6-5 | - | TRBJ2-2 | -
CASSSRYSYEQYF | TGTGCCAGCAGTTCCCGTTACTCCTACGAGCAGTACTTC | TRBV5-6 | - | TRBJ2-7 | -
CARSLATGTEQYF | TGTGCCAGAAGCTTGGCTACAGGGACCGAGCAGTACTTC | TRBV7-5 | - | TRBJ2-7 | -
CASSTSGGYNEQFF | TGCGCCAGCAGTACTAGCGGGGGTTACAATGAGCAGTTCTTC | TRBV5-1 | TRBD2 | TRBJ2-1 | -
CASGLALDSLIGYTF | TGTGCTAGTGGTTTGGCCTTAGACAGCCTTATTGGCTACACCTTC | TRBV12-5 | - | TRBJ1-2 | -
CASSRTAVTDTQYF | TGCGCCAGCAGCCGTACAGCGGTAACAGATACGCAGTATTTT | TRBV4-1 | - | TRBJ2-3 | -
CASSRTSAPLHF | TGTGCCAGTAGTAGAACTAGTGCACCCCTCCACTTT | TRBV19 | - | TRBJ1-6 | -
CASSEGGGGESWGYTF | TGTGCCAGCAGTGAAGGAGGAGGGGGCGAGTCATGGGGCTACACCTTC | TRBV6-1 | TRBD1 | TRBJ1-2 | once
CASSKMDSFTDTQYF | TGTGCCAGCAGTAAAATGGACAGTTTCACAGATACGCAGTATTTT | TRBV27 | - | TRBJ2-3 | -
CASRSQGANGYTF | TGTGCCAGCAGGTCACAGGGGGCAAATGGCTACACCTTC | TRBV3-1/TRBV3-2 | TRBD1 | TRBJ1-2 | -
CASSLTGGYNSPLHF | TGTGCCAGCAGCTTGACAGGGGGGTATAATTCACCCCTCCACTTT | TRBV7-9 | TRBD1 | TRBJ1-6 | -
CASSQDSARGTYEQYF | TGCGCCAGCAGCCAAGATTCGGCCCGGGGAACCTACGAGCAGTACTTC | TRBV4-1 | - | TRBJ2-7 | -
CSVVTANTEAFF | TGCAGCGTTGTTACAGCGAACACTGAAGCTTTCTTT | TRBV29-1 | - | TRBJ1-1 | -
CAIRRQGAGEQYF | TGTGCCATCAGGCGACAGGGGGCGGGTGAGCAGTACTTC | TRBV10-3 | TRBD1 | TRBJ2-7 | -
CASSHGALGTFF | TGCGCCAGCAGCCATGGGGCCCTGGGAACTTTCTTT | TRBV4-3 | - | TRBJ1-1 | -
CASSPTGSLDEQFF | TGCGCCAGCAGCCCTACGGGGTCTCTCGATGAGCAGTTCTTC | TRBV5-1 | - | TRBJ2-1 | few
CASSRQQDEQYF | TGCGCCAGCAGCCGACAGCAGGACGAGCAGTACTTC | TRBV5-1 | - | TRBJ2-7 | -
CASSQEEGYNEQFF | TGCGCCAGCAGCCAAGAGGAGGGATACAATGAGCAGTTCTTC | TRBV4-3 | - | TRBJ2-1 | -
CASTNFRVHYNSPLHF | TGCGCCAGCACCAATTTCCGGGTCCACTATAATTCACCCCTCCACTTT | TRBV10-1 | - | TRBJ1-6 | -
CASSSRDRGLQYNEQFF | TGTGCCAGCAGCTCGAGAGACAGGGGCTTACAATACAATGAGCAGTTCTTC | TRBV11-2 | TRBD1 | TRBJ2-1 | -
CASSSPAYGDYEQYF | TGTGCCAGCAGCTCCCCAGCTTACGGGGACTACGAGCAGTACTTC | TRBV7-8 | - | TRBJ2-7 | once
CASSKLAGDQETQYF | TGTGCCAGCAGCAAACTAGCGGGGGATCAAGAGACCCAGTACTTC | TRBV7-8 | TRBD2 | TRBJ2-5 | -
CATSRDGGRTDTQYF | TGTGCCACCAGCAGAGATGGGGGGAGGACAGATACGCAGTATTTT | TRBV15 | - | TRBJ2-3 | -
CASSLVGDSMNTEAFF | TGCGCCAGCAGCTTGGTGGGGGACAGCATGAACACTGAAGCTTTCTTT | TRBV5-1 | TRBD1 | TRBJ1-1 | -
CASNGGEEGNQPQHF | TGTGCCAGCAACGGAGGGGAGGAGGGTAATCAGCCCCAGCATTTT | TRBV7-2 | - | TRBJ1-5 | -
CASGQGASEAFF | TGTGCCAGTGGACAGGGGGCGAGTGAAGCTTTCTTT | TRBV19 | TRBD1 | TRBJ1-1 | -
CASSQEALNTEAFF | TGCGCCAGCAGCCAAGAGGCATTGAACACTGAAGCTTTCTTT | TRBV4-3 | - | TRBJ1-1 | once
CASSAYLFDSKNQPQHF | TGTGCCAGCAGTGCTTATCTCTTTGACAGCAAAAATCAGCCCCAGCATTTT | TRBV6-1 | - | TRBJ1-5 | -
CACGQGTEAFF | TGTGCCTGTGGGCAGGGCACTGAAGCTTTCTTT | TRBV12-3/TRBV12-4 | - | TRBJ1-1 | -
CASSPASGGAGEQYF | TGTGCTAGCAGCCCCGCTAGCGGGGGGGCGGGGGAGCAGTACTTC | TRBV7-7 | TRBD2 | TRBJ2-7 | -
CASGLHNEQFF | TGTGCCAGCGGGCTTCACAACGAGCAGTTCTTC | TRBV7-9 | - | TRBJ2-1 | once
CASSFYAGGRGEQFF | TGTGCCAGCAGTTTCTACGCGGGGGGGCGGGGAGAGCAGTTCTTC | TRBV27 | TRBD2 | TRBJ2-1 | -
CASSYQGALVRIF | TGTGCCAGCAGTTACCAGGGGGCGCTGGTAAGGATTTTT | TRBV6-6 | TRBD1 | TRBJ1-4 | -
CATNGARGASNQPQHF | TGTGCCACCAATGGGGCCCGGGGGGCGAGCAATCAGCCCCAGCATTTT | TRBV3-1/TRBV3-2 | - | TRBJ1-5 | -
CSVGQGANTEAFF | TGCAGCGTAGGTCAGGGGGCGAACACTGAAGCTTTCTTT | TRBV29-1 | TRBD1 | TRBJ1-1 | -
CASRALGQPRETQYF | TGTGCCAGCAGGGCCCTGGGGCAGCCTAGGGAGACCCAGTACTTC | TRBV6-5 | - | TRBJ2-5 | -
CASSQEVDGNEQFF | TGCGCCAGCAGCCAAGAGGTAGACGGGAATGAGCAGTTCTTC | TRBV4-1 | - | TRBJ2-1 | once
CASSQDIGTGTTDTQYF | TGCGCCAGCAGCCAAGATATAGGGACAGGGACCACAGATACGCAGTATTTT | TRBV4-3 | TRBD1 | TRBJ2-3 | -
CASQGVGLQLIF | TGTGCCTCCCAGGGGGTGGGCTTACAACTTATCTTC | TRBV10-3 | TRBD1 | TRBJ1-2 | -
CASSPRPGSSGGSPNEQFF | TGTGCCAGCTCACCACGGCCTGGTTCGAGTGGGGGGAGCCCCAATGAGCAGTTCTTC | TRBV18 | - | TRBJ2-1 | -
CASSGDRAGYTF | TGTGCCAGCAGTGGAGACAGGGCTGGCTACACCTTC | TRBV2 | TRBD1 | TRBJ1-2 | once
CASSQIGRSPNEKLFF | TGCGCCAGCAGCCAGATCGGTCGATCCCCTAATGAAAAACTGTTTTTT | TRBV4-3 | - | TRBJ1-4 | -
CASSLTSGTGGTGELFF | TGTGCCAGCAGCTTGACTTCCGGGACAGGGGGCACCGGGGAGCTGTTTTTT | TRBV5-8 | TRBD1 | TRBJ2-2 | -
CASSLVRVGYTEAFF | TGTGCCAGCAGCTTAGTCAGGGTCGGATACACTGAAGCTTTCTTT | TRBV7-9 | - | TRBJ1-1 | -
CASSHLITGMLNQPQHF | TGCGCCAGCAGTCATTTGATTACAGGGATGTTAAATCAGCCCCAGCATTTT | TRBV23-1 | - | TRBJ1-5 | -